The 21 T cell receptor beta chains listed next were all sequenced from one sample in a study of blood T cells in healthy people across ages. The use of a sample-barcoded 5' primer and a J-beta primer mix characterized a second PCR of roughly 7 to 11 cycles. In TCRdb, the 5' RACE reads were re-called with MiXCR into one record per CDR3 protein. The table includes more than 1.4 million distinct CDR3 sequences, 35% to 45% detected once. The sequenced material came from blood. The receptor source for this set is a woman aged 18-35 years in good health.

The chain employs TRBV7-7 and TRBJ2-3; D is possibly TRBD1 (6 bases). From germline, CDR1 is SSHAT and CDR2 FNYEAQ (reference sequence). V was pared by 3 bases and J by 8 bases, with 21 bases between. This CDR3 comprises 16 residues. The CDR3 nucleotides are TGTGCCAGCAGCTTCGACCTTCATGGGGGCCGCGGTACGCAGTATTTT. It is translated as CASSFDLHGGRGTQYF.

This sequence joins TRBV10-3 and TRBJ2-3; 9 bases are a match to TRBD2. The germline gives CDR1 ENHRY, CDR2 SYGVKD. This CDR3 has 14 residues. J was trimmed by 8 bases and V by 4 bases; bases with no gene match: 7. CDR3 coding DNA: TGTGCCATCAGTGGCGGAGCGGGAGGAGGTACGCAGTATTTT. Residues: CAISGGAGGGTQYF.

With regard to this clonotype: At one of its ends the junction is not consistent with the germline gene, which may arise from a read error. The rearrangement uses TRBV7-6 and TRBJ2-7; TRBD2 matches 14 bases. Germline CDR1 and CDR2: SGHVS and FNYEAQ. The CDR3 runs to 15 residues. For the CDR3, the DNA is TGTGTCAGCAGCCGAGGGACTAGCGGGAGTCCCGAGCAGTACTTC. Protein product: CVSSRGTSGSPEQYF.

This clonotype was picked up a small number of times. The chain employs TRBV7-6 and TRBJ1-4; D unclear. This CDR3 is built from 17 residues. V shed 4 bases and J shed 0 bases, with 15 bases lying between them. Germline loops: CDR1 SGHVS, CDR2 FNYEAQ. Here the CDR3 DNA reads TGTGCCAGCAGCTGGACCCCCGAGCCAGCAACTAATGAAAAACTGTTTTTT. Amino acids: CASSWTPEPATNEKLFF.

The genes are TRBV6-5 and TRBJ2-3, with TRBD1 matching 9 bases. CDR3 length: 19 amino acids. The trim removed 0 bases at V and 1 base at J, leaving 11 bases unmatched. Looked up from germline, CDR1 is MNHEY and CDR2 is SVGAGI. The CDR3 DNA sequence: TGTGCCAGCAGTTACTCGAAACAGGGGGCCCTGATTGGCACAGATACGCAGTATTTT. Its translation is CASSYSKQGALIGTDTQYF.

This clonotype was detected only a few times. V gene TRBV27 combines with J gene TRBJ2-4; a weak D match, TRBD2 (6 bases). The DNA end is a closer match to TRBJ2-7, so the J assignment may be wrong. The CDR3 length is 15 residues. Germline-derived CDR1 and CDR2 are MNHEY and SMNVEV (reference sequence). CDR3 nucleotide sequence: TGTGCCAGCAGTTTGGGAGGACTCCTTGTTTCCGAGCAGTACTTC. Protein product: CASSLGGLLVSEQYF.

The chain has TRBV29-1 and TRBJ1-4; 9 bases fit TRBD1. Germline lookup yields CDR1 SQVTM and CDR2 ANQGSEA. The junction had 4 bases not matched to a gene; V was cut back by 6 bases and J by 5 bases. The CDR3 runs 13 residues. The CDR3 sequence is CSVGQGRNEKLFF. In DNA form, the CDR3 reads TGCAGCGTAGGACAGGGGAGGAATGAAAAACTGTTTTTT.

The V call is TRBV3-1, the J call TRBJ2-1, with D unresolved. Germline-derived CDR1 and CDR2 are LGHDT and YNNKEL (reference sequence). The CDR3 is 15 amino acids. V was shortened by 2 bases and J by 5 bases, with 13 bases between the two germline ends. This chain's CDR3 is CASSQIETGHNEQFF. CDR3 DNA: TGTGCCAGCAGCCAAATAGAGACTGGACACAATGAGCAGTTCTTC.

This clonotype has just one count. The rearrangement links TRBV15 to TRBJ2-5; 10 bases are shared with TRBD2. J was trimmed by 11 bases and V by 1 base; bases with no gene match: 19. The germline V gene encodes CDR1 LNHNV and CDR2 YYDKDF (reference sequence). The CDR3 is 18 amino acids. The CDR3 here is CATSRGETSGVKYNEQYF. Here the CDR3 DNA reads TGTGCCACCAGCAGAGGGGAAACTAGCGGGGTGAAATACAATGAGCAGTACTTC. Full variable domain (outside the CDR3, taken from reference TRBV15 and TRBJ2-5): DAMVIQNPRYQVTQFGKPVTLSCSQTLNHNVMYWYQQKSSQAPKLLFHYYDKDFNNEADTPDNFQSRRPNTSFCFLDIRSPGLGDTAMYLCATSRGETSGVKYNEQYFGPGTRLLVL.

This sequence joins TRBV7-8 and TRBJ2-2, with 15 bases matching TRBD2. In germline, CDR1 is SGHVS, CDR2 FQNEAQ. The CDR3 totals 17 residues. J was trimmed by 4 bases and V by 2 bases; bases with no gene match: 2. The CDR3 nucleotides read TGTGCCAGCAGCTTATCGGGACTAGCGGGAGGCACCGGGGAGCTGTTTTTT. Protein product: CASSLSGLAGGTGELFF.

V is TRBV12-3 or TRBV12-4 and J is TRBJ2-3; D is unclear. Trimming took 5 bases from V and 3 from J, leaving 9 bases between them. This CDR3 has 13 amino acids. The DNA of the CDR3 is TGTGCCAGCAGTATTCTGGGGACAGATACGCAGTATTTT. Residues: CASSILGTDTQYF.

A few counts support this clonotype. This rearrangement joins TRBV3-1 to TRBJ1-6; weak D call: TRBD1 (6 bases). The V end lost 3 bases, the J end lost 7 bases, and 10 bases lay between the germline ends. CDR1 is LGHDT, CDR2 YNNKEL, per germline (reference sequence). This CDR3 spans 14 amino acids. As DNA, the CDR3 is TGTGCCAGCAGCCAGCAGGGGCGGAATTCACCCCTCCACTTT. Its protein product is CASSQQGRNSPLHF.

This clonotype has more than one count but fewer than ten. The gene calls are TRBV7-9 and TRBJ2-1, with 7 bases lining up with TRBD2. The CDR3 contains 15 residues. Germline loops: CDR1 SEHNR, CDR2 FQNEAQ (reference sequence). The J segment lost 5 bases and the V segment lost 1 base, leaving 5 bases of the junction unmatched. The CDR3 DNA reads TGTGCCAGCAGCTTAGTGGAGCGGGGAAACAATGAGCAGTTCTTC. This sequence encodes CASSLVERGNNEQFF.

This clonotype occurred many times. CDR3 DNA sequence: TGTGCCAGCAGTTCCAGGGGTGCCCAGCATTTT. Its translation is CASSSRGAQHF. This chain joins TRBV6-5 and TRBJ1-5; D might be TRBD1 (6 bases). V lost 4 bases to trimming and J lost 11 bases, with 9 bases between them. Germline CDR1 MNHEY, CDR2 SVGAGI. The CDR3 extends over 11 amino acids.

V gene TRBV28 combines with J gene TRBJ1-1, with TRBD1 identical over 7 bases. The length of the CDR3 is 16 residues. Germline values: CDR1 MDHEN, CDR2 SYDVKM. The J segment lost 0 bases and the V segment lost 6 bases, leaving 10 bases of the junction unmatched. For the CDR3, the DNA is TGTGCCAGCAGCTTCCTGGGACAGTTCATGAACACTGAAGCTTTCTTT. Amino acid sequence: CASSFLGQFMNTEAFF.

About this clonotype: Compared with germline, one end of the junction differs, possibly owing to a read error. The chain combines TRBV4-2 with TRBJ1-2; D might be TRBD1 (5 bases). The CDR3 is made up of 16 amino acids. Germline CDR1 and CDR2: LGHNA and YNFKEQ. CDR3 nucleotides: TGTGCCAGCAGCCAAGAGGGGACCGGGACTTTATATGGCCACACCTTC. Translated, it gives CASSQEGTGTLYGHTF.

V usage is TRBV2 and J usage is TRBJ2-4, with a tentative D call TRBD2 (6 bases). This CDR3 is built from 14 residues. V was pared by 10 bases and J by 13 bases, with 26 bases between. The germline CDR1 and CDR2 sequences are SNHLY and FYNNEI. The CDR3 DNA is TGTGCCACCAACCGGGGGTGGGAGGAACCCGCCCAGTACTTC. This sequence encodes CATNRGWEEPAQYF.

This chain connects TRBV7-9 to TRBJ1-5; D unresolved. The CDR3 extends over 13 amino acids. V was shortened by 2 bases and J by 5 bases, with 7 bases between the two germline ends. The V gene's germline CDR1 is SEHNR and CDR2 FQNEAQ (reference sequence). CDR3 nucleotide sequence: TGTGCCAGCAGCTTAATCCGGGATCAGCCCCAGCATTTT. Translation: CASSLIRDQPQHF.

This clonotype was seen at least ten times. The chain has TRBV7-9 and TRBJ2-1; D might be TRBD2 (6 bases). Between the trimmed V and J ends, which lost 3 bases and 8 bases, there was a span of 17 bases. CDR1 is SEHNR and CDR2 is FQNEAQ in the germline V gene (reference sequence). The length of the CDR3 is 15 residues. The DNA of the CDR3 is TGTGCCAGCAGCTTTGGGACTGTCCGAGGAGATGAGCAGTTCTTC. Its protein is CASSFGTVRGDEQFF.

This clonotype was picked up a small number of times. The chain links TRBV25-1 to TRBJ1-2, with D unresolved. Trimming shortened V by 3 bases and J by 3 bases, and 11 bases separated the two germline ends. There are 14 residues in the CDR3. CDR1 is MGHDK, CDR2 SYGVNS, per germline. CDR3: CASSDNGRYYGYTF. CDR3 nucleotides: TGTGCCAGCAGTGACAACGGACGGTACTATGGCTACACCTTC.

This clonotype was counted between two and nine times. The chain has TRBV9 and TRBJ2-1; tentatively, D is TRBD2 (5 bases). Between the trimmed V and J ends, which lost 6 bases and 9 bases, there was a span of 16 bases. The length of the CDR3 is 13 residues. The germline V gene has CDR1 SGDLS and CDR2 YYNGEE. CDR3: CASTGRPVGEQFF. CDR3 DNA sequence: TGTGCCAGCACGGGGAGACCGGTGGGTGAGCAGTTCTTC.